This entry lists 30 T cell receptor beta chains sequenced from one sample in a study of CD4 T cells in relation to SARS-CoV-2 and coronaviruses. What these receptors recognize is not known. CD4+ T cells from unexposed donors were obtained before the COVID-19 pandemic (2011-2018). Isolation of CD4+ T cells took place after about 10 days in culture. Profiled with immunoSEQ multiplex PCR; TCRdb holds only in-frame clones, not every one. The sample records about 20,000 clones, about 60% being singletons. Sequencing input: CD4+ T cells from PBMCs, cultured in vitro. Receptors originate from a human donor in good health.

The genes are TRBV15 and TRBJ2-1; the D gene is possibly TRBD1 (6 bases). This CDR3 region has 15 residues. The germline gives CDR1 LNHNV, CDR2 YYDKDF (reference sequence). Deletions cut 3 bases from V and 0 bases from J, with 9 bases between. In nucleotides, the CDR3 is TGTGCCACCAGCAGTGAAGGGGGCTCCTACAATGAGCAGTTCTTC. This gives the protein CATSSEGGSYNEQFF.

This clone has just one count. The chain couples TRBV12-5 to TRBJ2-3; 11 nucleotides match TRBD2. The CDR3 is 14 amino acids. V trimming: 5 bases; J trimming: 6 bases; junction bases outside the gene matches: 4. Looked up from germline, CDR1 is LGHNT and CDR2 is FRNRAP. The CDR3 bases are TGTGCTAGTGGTCGCACTAGCGGGAGCGATACGCAGTATTTT. Protein: CASGRTSGSDTQYF.

This clone was found a few times. The genes are TRBV23-1 and TRBJ1-1; D call uncertain. TRBV23-1 carries the ORF label, with uncertain function. V dropped 4 bases and J dropped 4 bases, with 7 bases sitting between them. The CDR3 loop spans 12 amino acids. DNA of the CDR3: TGCGCCAGCAGTCGCCTGTGCACTGAAGCTTTCTTT. Translated: CASSRLCTEAFF.

This chain uses TRBV9 with TRBJ1-4; TRBD1 is a possible D gene (5 bases). CDR3 size: 15 residues. CDR1 and CDR2 (germline): SGDLS, YYNGEE. V was trimmed by 0 bases and J by 8 bases, leaving 14 bases between them. CDR3 sequence reads: CASSVGVGAGEKLFF. The CDR3 coding sequence is TGTGCCAGCAGCGTAGGAGTCGGGGCGGGGGAAAAACTGTTTTTT.

The V and J genes are TRBV27 and TRBJ1-1; a weak D match, TRBD1 (5 bases). Trimming cost V 2 bases and J 4 bases, with 11 bases left between them. Per germline, CDR1 MNHEY and CDR2 SMNVEV (reference sequence). The CDR3 contains 14 residues. As DNA, the CDR3 is TGTGCCAGCAGTTTAAGGGACCGACGCACTGAAGCTTTCTTT. Protein product: CASSLRDRRTEAFF.

The chain links TRBV5-1 to TRBJ1-1, with 7 bases matching TRBD1. V shed 1 base and J 6 bases; nucleotides not matched to a gene: 12. Germline assignment: CDR1 SGHRS and CDR2 YFSETQ. This CDR3 spans 16 amino acids. This CDR3 is CASSLMGGRGWAEAFF. CDR3 DNA: TGCGCCAGCAGCTTGATGGGCGGCAGGGGGTGGGCTGAAGCTTTCTTT.

This clone was counted only a few times. V and J are TRBV2 and TRBJ1-5; D is ambiguous. The germline gives CDR1 SNHLY, CDR2 FYNNEI. Trimming shortened V by 1 base and J by 5 bases, and 9 bases separated the two germline ends. The CDR3 totals 14 residues. The CDR3 region is CASSEVTADQPQHF. The CDR3 DNA sequence: TGTGCCAGCAGTGAAGTGACGGCGGATCAGCCCCAGCATTTT.

This clone was seen a single time. CDR3 in amino acids: CASSSSVEQFF. For the CDR3, the DNA is TGTGCCAGCAGCTCTTCTGTGGAGCAGTTCTTC. The chain links TRBV5-4 to TRBJ2-1; D is unclear. Germline values: CDR1 SGHNT, CDR2 YYREEE (reference sequence). This CDR3 is built from 11 residues. Trimming took off 3 bases at V and 10 bases at J, with 8 bases between the two ends.

The V gene is TRBV6-5, the J gene TRBJ1-2; D is perhaps TRBD1 (5 bases). Trimming took 2 bases from V and 4 from J, leaving 8 bases between them. The germline V gene has CDR1 MNHEY and CDR2 SVGAGI. The CDR3 spans 13 residues. The CDR3 coding sequence is TGTGCCAGCAGTTACGGGGGGGGCTATGGCTACACCTTC. Translating it yields CASSYGGGYGYTF.

This clone has more than one count but fewer than ten. The chain uses TRBV3-1 (or the pseudogene TRBV3-2) and TRBJ2-7; either TRBD1 or TRBD2 may fit D (6 bases each). V was cut by 4 bases and J by 6 bases, with 10 bases left in between. The CDR3 extends over 12 amino acids. Per germline, CDR1 LGHDT and CDR2 YNNKEL (reference sequence). CDR3 bases: TGTGCCAGCAGCCTCGGGGGCGGCGAGCAGTACTTC. Residues: CASSLGGGEQYF.

The rearrangement joins TRBV6-2 or TRBV6-3 to TRBJ2-1; D possibly corresponds to TRBD2 (5 bases). CDR1 and CDR2 from the germline V gene are MNHEY and SVGEGT. V lost 5 bases and J lost 5, with 19 bases in between. CDR3 length: 16 amino acids. DNA of the CDR3: TGTGCCAGCAGTCCCCGGAATGAGGGCTACAACAATGAGCAGTTCTTC. It is translated as CASSPRNEGYNNEQFF.

Points on this clone: The junction and the germline gene differ at one end; a read error may be behind it. The chain carries TRBV5-4 and TRBJ2-2; 9 bases agree with TRBD2. The CDR3 consists of 18 residues. Germline-derived CDR1 and CDR2 are SGHNT and YYREEE (reference sequence). The DNA for the CDR3 is TGTGCCAGCAGCTTGAGTTTGCGCGGGGGGGCCCAAGGGCGGGGAGCTGTTTTT. As protein: CASSLSLRGGAQGRGAVF.

This sequence joins TRBV5-5 and TRBJ1-5; no reliable D call. Trimming removed 4 bases at V and 5 bases at J, with 25 bases between. Per germline, CDR1 SGHKS and CDR2 YYEKEE (reference sequence). This CDR3 is 18 amino acids long. For the CDR3, the DNA is TGTGCCAGCAGCCCAGCGAGGTCAGCGGATAAAATCTATCAGCCCCAGCATTTT. This sequence encodes CASSPARSADKIYQPQHF.

This clone showed up just once. The rearrangement joins TRBV10-3 to TRBJ2-7; 7 positions agree with TRBD2. CDR1 and CDR2 from the germline V gene are ENHRY and SYGVKD. The CDR3 is made up of 10 amino acids. V was clipped by 8 bases and J by 7 bases; unmatched bases: 2. In nucleotides, the CDR3 is TGTGCCATCGGGGGGGGAGAGCAGTACTTC. It encodes CAIGGGEQYF.

A single count supports this clone. The chain carries TRBV2 and TRBJ1-5; D remains ambiguous. The CDR3 runs 13 residues. Germline values: CDR1 SNHLY, CDR2 FYNNEI. Trimming removed 3 bases from V and 8 bases from J, with 11 bases in between. CDR3 nucleotides: TGTGCCAGCAGTGAGGAAACGAGCAAGCCCCAGCATTTT. Its protein is CASSEETSKPQHF. Variable domain in full (rest from reference TRBV2 and TRBJ1-5): EPEVTQTPSHQVTQMGQEVILRCVPISNHLYFYWYRQILGQKVEFLVSFYNNEISEKSEIFDDQFSVERPDGSNFTLKIRSTKLEDSAMYFCASSEETSKPQHFGDGTRLSIL.

This clone was found once. The rearrangement uses TRBV7-3 and TRBJ2-5; the match to TRBD2 covers 15 bases. The CDR3 sequence is 17 residues long. The V gene's germline CDR1 is SGHTA and CDR2 FQGTGA. V dropped 5 bases and J dropped 1; count of bases not matched to a gene: 5. CDR3 region: CASSPGLAGGIQETQYF. The CDR3 bases are TGTGCCAGCAGCCCGGGACTAGCGGGGGGAATCCAAGAGACCCAGTACTTC.

The chain uses TRBV6-5 and TRBJ2-3; the D gene could be TRBD1 or TRBD2 (5 bases each). The CDR3 consists of 13 residues. Germline loops: CDR1 MNHEY, CDR2 SVGAGI. V lost 6 bases and J 0 bases, leaving 7 bases between the germline ends. This CDR3 is CASRRDSTDTQYF. For the CDR3, the DNA is TGTGCCAGCAGACGGGACAGCACAGATACGCAGTATTTT.

This clone was counted between two and nine times. V gene TRBV7-9 combines with J gene TRBJ2-3, with D possibly matching TRBD1 (5 bases). V lost 6 bases and J lost 8, with 12 bases in between. CDR1 and CDR2 (germline): SEHNR, FQNEAQ (reference sequence). The CDR3 spans 12 residues. In DNA, the CDR3 is TGTGCCAGCAGGGAGACAGTCTCTACGCAGTATTTT. Its translation is CASRETVSTQYF.

The chain is built from TRBV7-3 and TRBJ1-2, with D perhaps matching TRBD1 (5 bases). V was pared by 1 base and J by 2 bases, with 11 bases between. The germline V gene encodes CDR1 SGHTA and CDR2 FQGTGA. This CDR3 comprises 15 residues. As DNA, the CDR3 is TGTGCCAGCAGCTTAATCGGAGGGACCAACTATGGCTACACCTTC. Encoded protein: CASSLIGGTNYGYTF.

The chain recombines TRBV10-1 with TRBJ2-5; tentatively, D is TRBD1 (5 bases). Trimming took 2 bases from V and 5 from J, leaving 15 bases between them. Germline-derived CDR1 and CDR2 are WNHNN and SYGVQD (reference sequence). The CDR3 has 15 residues. This CDR3 is CASSETLRASETQYF. The DNA for the CDR3 is TGCGCCAGCAGTGAGACACTCAGGGCTTCGGAGACCCAGTACTTC.

The J gene is TRBJ1-4, the V gene TRBV19, with 10 bases fitting TRBD1. Germline values: CDR1 LNHDA, CDR2 SQIVND (reference sequence). The CDR3 consists of 14 residues. V was clipped by 5 bases and J by 8 bases; unmatched bases: 5. Here the CDR3 reads CASSGTGVWEKLFF. The CDR3 bases are TGTGCCAGTAGTGGGACAGGGGTGTGGGAAAAACTGTTTTTT.

The genes are TRBV2 and TRBJ2-3; 8 nucleotides match TRBD2. The CDR3 is made up of 16 amino acids. From germline, CDR1 is SNHLY and CDR2 FYNNEI. Trimming at V came to 1 base and at J to 1 base, leaving 4 bases not matched to a gene. As DNA, the CDR3 is TGTGCCAGCAGTGAAGGTCTAGCGGGCCGCACAGATACGCAGTATTTT. Its protein is CASSEGLAGRTDTQYF. Complete variable domain (other parts from reference TRBV2 and TRBJ2-3): EPEVTQTPSHQVTQMGQEVILRCVPISNHLYFYWYRQILGQKVEFLVSFYNNEISEKSEIFDDQFSVERPDGSNFTLKIRSTKLEDSAMYFCASSEGLAGRTDTQYFGPGTRLTVL.

The gene calls are TRBV4-3 and TRBJ2-7, with D tentatively TRBD1 or TRBD2 (5 bases each). Germline-derived CDR1 and CDR2 are LGHNA and YSLEER. Trimming cost V 5 bases and J 2 bases, with 19 bases left between them. CDR3 length: 16 amino acids. In DNA form, the CDR3 reads TGCGCCAGCAGCTCGGGACGACCGGGACGAACCTACGAGCAGTACTTC. Amino acids: CASSSGRPGRTYEQYF.

V gene TRBV5-6 combines with J gene TRBJ1-5; 11 bases are shared with TRBD1. The CDR3 runs to 13 residues. Trimming removed 4 bases from V and 7 bases from J; junction bases left unmatched: 1. Per germline, CDR1 SGHDT and CDR2 YYEEEE. The CDR3 nucleotides are TGTGCCAGCAGCCGGACAGGGGGCCAGCCCCAGCATTTT. The encoded protein is CASSRTGGQPQHF.

This clone appeared a single time. The V gene is TRBV27, the J gene TRBJ1-6; TRBD1 matches at 9 bases. Trimming cost V 2 bases and J 6 bases; bases outside gene matches: 8. This CDR3 has 17 amino acids. Germline CDR1 MNHEY, CDR2 SMNVEV (reference sequence). The DNA of the CDR3 is TGTGCCAGCAGTTTAAGGGGACAGGGATCCGTTAATTCACCCCTCCACTTT. It yields the protein CASSLRGQGSVNSPLHF.

Only one count was recorded for this clone. This chain connects TRBV7-3 to TRBJ2-1; D call uncertain. Trimming removed 7 bases from V and 2 bases from J, with 15 bases in between. Germline assignment: CDR1 SGHTA and CDR2 FQGTGA. The CDR3 spans 15 residues. DNA of the CDR3: TGTGCCAGCACCTACAACCCCGGAACCTACAATGAGCAGTTCTTC. Its translation: CASTYNPGTYNEQFF.

This chain joins TRBV5-1 and TRBJ2-7; TRBD1 is a possible D gene (5 bases). Germline V gives CDR1 SGHRS, CDR2 YFSETQ. Trimming pared 3 bases from V and 3 bases from J, leaving 19 bases between. This CDR3 region has 16 residues. CDR3: CASSSTGNPYLYEQYF. CDR3 bases: TGCGCCAGCAGCTCTACAGGAAATCCTTATCTCTACGAGCAGTACTTC.

J is TRBJ1-1 and V is TRBV2, with 8 nucleotides matching TRBD1. The J segment lost 0 bases and the V segment lost 10 bases, leaving 10 bases of the junction unmatched. Germline CDR1 is SNHLY and CDR2 is FYNNEI. The CDR3 totals 15 residues. The CDR3 nucleotides read TGTGCCACCAAGGGACAGGCTATAATGAACACTGAAGCTTTCTTT. As protein: CATKGQAIMNTEAFF. The variable domain in full, with the rest retrieved from reference TRBV2 and TRBJ1-1, is EPEVTQTPSHQVTQMGQEVILRCVPISNHLYFYWYRQILGQKVEFLVSFYNNEISEKSEIFDDQFSVERPDGSNFTLKIRSTKLEDSAMYFCATKGQAIMNTEAFFGQGTRLTVV.

This clone was found a few times. V is TRBV18 and J is TRBJ2-5; possibly TRBD1 for D (5 bases). Trimming removed 3 bases at V and 4 bases at J, with 12 bases between. This CDR3 has 14 amino acids. Germline V CDR1 and CDR2: KGHSH, LQKENI. CDR3 DNA sequence: TGTGCCAGCTCACCCTCGGGCAGGGTAGAGACCCAGTACTTC. Protein sequence: CASSPSGRVETQYF.

J is TRBJ1-5 and V is TRBV28; the D gene is possibly TRBD1 (6 bases). CDR3 length: 17 residues. CDR1 and CDR2 from the germline V gene are MDHEN and SYDVKM. V was shortened by 4 bases and J by 1 base, with 17 bases between the two germline ends. The CDR3 spells CASSSATGTQSNQPQHF. The CDR3 nucleotides are TGTGCCAGCAGTTCGGCAACCGGGACACAAAGCAATCAGCCCCAGCATTTT.